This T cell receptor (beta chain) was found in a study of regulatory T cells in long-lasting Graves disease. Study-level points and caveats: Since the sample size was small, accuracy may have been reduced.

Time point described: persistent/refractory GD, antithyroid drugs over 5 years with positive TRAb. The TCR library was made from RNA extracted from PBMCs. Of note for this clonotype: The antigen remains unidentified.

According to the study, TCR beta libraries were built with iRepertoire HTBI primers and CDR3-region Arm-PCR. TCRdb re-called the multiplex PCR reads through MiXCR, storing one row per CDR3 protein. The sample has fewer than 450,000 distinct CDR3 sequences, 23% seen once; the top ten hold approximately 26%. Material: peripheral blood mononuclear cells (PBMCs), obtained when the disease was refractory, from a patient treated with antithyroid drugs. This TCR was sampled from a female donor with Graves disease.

The CDR3 DNA reads TGTGCCAGCAATACAGGGTATCGTGCCGGGGAGCTGTTTTTT. It translates to CASNTGYRAGELFF. The chain recombines TRBV11-2 with TRBJ2-2; TRBD1 might be the D (6 bases). The CDR3 contains 14 residues. The V gene lost 7 bases and the J gene lost 6 bases, with 15 bases spanning the gap. Germline V lookup: CDR1 SGHAT, CDR2 FQNNGV.